These 29 T cell receptor beta chains were sequenced from one sample in a study of cytomegalovirus exposure and HLA in healthy donors. Both 60 Vbeta primers and 13 Jbeta primers went into the PCR. The repertoire was sequenced with immunoSEQ multiplex PCR; TCRdb's copy has only in-frame clones and lacks some. The table has tens of thousands of clones, approximately 72% seen once. Sequences were obtained from PBMCs. The receptor set was obtained from a middle-aged woman in good health and CMV-seronegative.

This clone has a single count. V gene TRBV7-2 combines with J gene TRBJ2-2; 7 nucleotides align to TRBD2. Germline CDR1 SGHTA, CDR2 FQGNSA. V was pared by 3 bases and J by 5 bases, with 6 bases of the junction left unmatched. The CDR3 spans 15 residues. CDR3 coding DNA: TGTGCCAGCAGCTTTGAGGGAGGGGAAACCGGGGAGCTGTTTTTT. Encoded protein: CASSFEGGETGELFF.

CDR3 amino acids: CAWRPLGREGLSEQFF. CDR3 nucleotide sequence: TGTGCCTGGAGGCCCTTGGGGCGGGAGGGCCTAAGTGAGCAGTTCTTC. This chain connects TRBV30 to TRBJ2-1, with 9 bases fitting TRBD2. Germline trimming cut 3 bases from V and 9 bases from J; bases unmatched to any gene: 15. The V gene's germline CDR1 is GTSNPN and CDR2 SVGIG (reference sequence). This CDR3 spans 16 amino acids.

The J gene is TRBJ2-3, the V gene TRBV29-1; maybe TRBD2 (6 bases). CDR3 length equals 15 residues. V lost 3 bases, J lost 2 bases, and 15 bases lay in between. Germline values: CDR1 SQVTM, CDR2 ANQGSEA. CDR3 amino acids: CSVDPGLLYTDTQYF. The CDR3 DNA reads TGCAGCGTTGATCCTGGACTACTATACACAGATACGCAGTATTTT.

The rearrangement joins TRBV7-2 to TRBJ2-7; 7 bases match TRBD2. Germline V gene data show CDR1 as SGHTA and CDR2 as FQGNSA. V trimming: 4 bases; J trimming: 3 bases; junction bases outside the gene matches: 3. CDR3 length equals 13 residues. The CDR3 region is CASSSSGLYEQYF. The CDR3 DNA reads as TGTGCCAGCAGCTCTAGCGGACTCTACGAGCAGTACTTC.

The chain has TRBV2 and TRBJ2-5; D gene uncertain. The end of the DNA fits TRBJ2-7 better, so the J call may be wrong. CDR1 is SNHLY, CDR2 FYNNEI, per germline. The CDR3 totals 13 residues. For the CDR3, the DNA is TGTGCCAGCACATGGGCCGGAACCTACGAGCAGTACTTC. This codes for CASTWAGTYEQYF.

This chain joins TRBV19 and TRBJ1-6; the D is unclear. Germline V gene data show CDR1 as LNHDA and CDR2 as SQIVND (reference sequence). This CDR3 comprises 15 residues. Trimming pared 8 bases from V and 0 bases from J, leaving 11 bases between. CDR3 sequence (DNA): TGTGCCAGTCAAGACTTTACCTCCTATAATTCACCCCTCCACTTT. Protein product: CASQDFTSYNSPLHF. The whole variable domain, filled in from reference TRBV19 and TRBJ1-6, reads DGGITQSPKYLFRKEGQNVTLSCEQNLNHDAMYWYRQDPGQGLRLIYYSQIVNDFQKGDIAEGYSVSREKKESFPLTVTSAQKNPTAFYLCASQDFTSYNSPLHFGNGTRLTVT.

The V call is TRBV19, the J call TRBJ2-1; TRBD2 aligns across 13 bases. This CDR3 spans 19 amino acids. With 4 bases clipped from V and 7 bases from J, the junction kept 16 bases outside the gene matches. Germline V gene data show CDR1 as LNHDA and CDR2 as SQIVND (reference sequence). CDR3 nucleotides: TGTGCCAGTAGTACCTCCAGAGGACTAGCGGGAGAGAGGATGAATGAGCAGTTCTTC. Translation: CASSTSRGLAGERMNEQFF.

The V call is TRBV6-5, the J call TRBJ2-1; a possible D gene is TRBD2 (5 bases). Germline loops: CDR1 MNHEY, CDR2 SVGAGI. The V end lost 5 bases, the J end lost 9 bases, and 8 bases lay between the germline ends. This CDR3 contains 11 residues. CDR3 nucleotides: TGTGCCAGCAGTAACGCGGGTGAGCAGTTCTTC. Translation gives CASSNAGEQFF.

The chain uses TRBV18 and TRBJ1-2; 7 nucleotides align to TRBD1. This CDR3 contains 15 residues. Unmatched junction bases numbered 8, after V lost 1 base and J lost 6 bases. Germline CDR1 KGHSH, CDR2 LQKENI. In DNA, the CDR3 is TGTGCCAGCTCACCACAAGTTCAAGGGGGCGATGGCTACACCTTC. Protein sequence: CASSPQVQGGDGYTF.

This chain's CDR3 is CSVEVQGVWADTQYF. The CDR3 coding sequence is TGCAGCGTTGAAGTACAGGGCGTTTGGGCAGATACGCAGTATTTT. The chain has TRBV29-1 and TRBJ2-3, with D perhaps matching TRBD1 (6 bases). Germline V gene lookup returns CDR1 SQVTM and CDR2 ANQGSEA. V was pared by 1 base and J by 4 bases, with 15 bases between. The CDR3 runs 15 residues.

V usage is TRBV28 and J usage is TRBJ1-1; no clear D. The CDR3 runs 11 residues. Trimming shortened V by 7 bases and J by 6 bases, and 9 bases separated the two germline ends. Per the germline V gene, CDR1 is MDHEN and CDR2 is SYDVKM. CDR3 in amino acids: CASTLYAEAFF. CDR3 DNA: TGTGCCAGCACCCTATATGCTGAAGCTTTCTTT.

This clone appeared a single time. The rearrangement uses TRBV28 and TRBJ2-7; D unclear. V lost 6 bases, J lost 6 bases, and 15 bases lay in between. This CDR3 has 13 amino acids. The V gene's germline CDR1 is MDHEN and CDR2 SYDVKM. The CDR3 sequence: CASSPRLPPEQYF. The CDR3 coding sequence is TGTGCCAGCAGCCCAAGACTTCCCCCCGAGCAGTACTTC.

The chain joins TRBV4-3 to TRBJ2-3, with 12 bases fitting TRBD2. V lost 1 base to trimming and J lost 6 bases; unmatched junction nucleotides: 8. The CDR3 totals 17 residues. The germline V gene has CDR1 LGHNA and CDR2 YSLEER. The CDR3 reads CASSQVGLAGGPDTQYF. For the CDR3, the DNA is TGCGCCAGCAGCCAAGTCGGCCTAGCGGGAGGGCCCGATACGCAGTATTTT.

This rearrangement joins TRBV18 to TRBJ2-5; 8 positions agree with TRBD1. The CDR3 is made up of 13 amino acids. CDR1 KGHSH and CDR2 LQKENI come from the germline V gene. After removal of 4 bases from V and 4 bases from J, the junction contained 2 bases not matched to a gene. CDR3 amino acids: CASSRDRRETQYF. The DNA of the CDR3 is TGTGCCAGCTCACGGGACAGGAGAGAGACCCAGTACTTC.

The chain couples TRBV28 to TRBJ1-1; 11 nucleotides match TRBD1. The CDR3 length is 17 residues. Germline V gives CDR1 MDHEN, CDR2 SYDVKM. Trimming took 4 bases from V and 5 from J; bases not matched to a gene: 12. CDR3 in amino acids: CASSSMDRGRRGTEAFF. DNA of the CDR3: TGTGCCAGCAGTTCGATGGACAGGGGGCGTAGAGGTACTGAAGCTTTCTTT.

The chain recombines TRBV27 with TRBJ2-7; 8 bases agree with TRBD2. This CDR3 is 16 amino acids long. Germline lookup yields CDR1 MNHEY and CDR2 SMNVEV (reference sequence). V gave up 0 bases and J gave up 3 bases; unmatched junction bases: 7. CDR3 region: CASSLSVGAGGYEQYF. The DNA of the CDR3 is TGTGCCAGCAGTTTATCGGTCGGCGCGGGAGGCTACGAGCAGTACTTC.

The rearrangement uses TRBV28 and TRBJ1-4, with D possibly matching TRBD1 (6 bases). V lost 4 bases and J lost 4, with 13 bases in between. The CDR3 contains 15 residues. The germline gives CDR1 MDHEN, CDR2 SYDVKM. The CDR3 DNA follows: TGTGCCAGCAGTTACCGAGACAGGCTTAATGAAAAACTGTTTTTT. Amino acids: CASSYRDRLNEKLFF.

This sequence joins TRBV25-1 and TRBJ2-5; 7 bases fit TRBD1. The germline CDR1 and CDR2 sequences are MGHDK and SYGVNS. This CDR3 spans 16 amino acids. The trim removed 5 bases at V and 2 bases at J, leaving 11 bases unmatched. CDR3 protein: CASSPSHRTGQETQYF. In DNA form, the CDR3 reads TGTGCCAGCAGTCCAAGCCATCGGACAGGACAAGAGACCCAGTACTTC. The full variable domain, rest sourced from reference TRBV25-1 and TRBJ2-5, is EADIYQTPRYLVIGTGKKITLECSQTMGHDKMYWYQQDPGMELHLIHYSYGVNSTEKGDLSSESTVSRIRTEHFPLTLESARPSHTSQYLCASSPSHRTGQETQYFGPGTRLLVL.

J is TRBJ2-7 and V is TRBV10-1, with 9 nucleotides matching TRBD2. CDR3 size: 15 residues. From germline, CDR1 is WNHNN and CDR2 SYGVQD (reference sequence). V shed 3 bases, J shed 2 bases, and the junction held 5 bases outside the gene matches. The CDR3 reads CASSEQRLAAYEQYF. Written as DNA, the CDR3 is TGCGCCAGCAGTGAACAGAGACTAGCGGCCTACGAGCAGTACTTC.

V usage is TRBV2 and J usage is TRBJ2-5; TRBD1 matches at 7 bases. The J call is uncertain, as TRBJ2-7 better fits the DNA end. Per germline, CDR1 SNHLY and CDR2 FYNNEI. The CDR3 extends over 14 amino acids. The CDR3 region has the DNA TGTGCCAGGGCTTCCGGGACAGTCCACTACGAGCAGTACTTC. Its translation is CARASGTVHYEQYF.

J is TRBJ1-1 and V is TRBV6-1, with TRBD1 matching 7 bases. The CDR3 runs to 15 residues. Trimming cost V 2 bases and J 4 bases; bases outside gene matches: 7. Looked up from germline, CDR1 is MNHNS and CDR2 is SASEGT. The CDR3 is CASSETDRAGTEAFF. The CDR3 nucleotides read TGTGCCAGCAGTGAAACAGACAGGGCAGGCACTGAAGCTTTCTTT.

The chain combines TRBV28 with TRBJ1-1, with D tentatively TRBD1 (6 bases). Looked up from germline, CDR1 is MDHEN and CDR2 is SYDVKM. Deletions cut 8 bases from V and 5 bases from J, with 18 bases between. The CDR3 sequence is 14 residues long. The CDR3 spells CASGGARRKTEAFF. CDR3 DNA sequence: TGTGCCAGCGGGGGCGCAAGGAGAAAGACTGAAGCTTTCTTT.

The CDR3, as DNA: TGTGCCAGCAGTACCGACAGGGTAGCGAAGACCCAGTACTTC. Protein: CASSTDRVAKTQYF. The chain joins TRBV7-9 to TRBJ2-5; TRBD1 aligns across 7 bases. With V trimmed by 6 bases and J by 6 bases, 10 bases remained unmatched. The germline gives CDR1 SEHNR, CDR2 FQNEAQ (reference sequence). CDR3 length equals 14 residues.

This clone came up a few times. V is TRBV5-6 and J is TRBJ2-3; D is ambiguous. The CDR3 consists of 15 residues. V dropped 2 bases and J dropped 2 bases, with 12 bases sitting between them. Per the germline V gene, CDR1 is SGHDT and CDR2 is YYEEEE. The CDR3 spells CASSLGGPYTDTQYF. DNA of the CDR3: TGTGCCAGCAGCTTAGGCGGCCCATACACAGATACGCAGTATTTT.

In DNA form, the CDR3 reads TGTGCCAGCAGCCTGAGGCTAGCGGGAGTGAGCCAAGAGACCCAGTACTTC. Amino acid sequence: CASSLRLAGVSQETQYF. The rearrangement links TRBV5-4 to TRBJ2-5; 10 bases are shared with TRBD2. V lost 4 bases, J lost 1 base, and 10 bases stayed unmatched. Germline assignment: CDR1 SGHNT and CDR2 YYREEE (reference sequence). The CDR3 is 17 residues long.

The genes are TRBV5-4 and TRBJ2-1, with 13 bases matching TRBD2. The CDR3 extends over 17 amino acids. Germline V CDR1 and CDR2: SGHNT, YYREEE (reference sequence). V trimming: 1 base; J trimming: 8 bases; junction bases outside the gene matches: 9. The CDR3 sequence is CASSLPGTSGTKHEQFF. In DNA, the CDR3 is TGTGCCAGCAGCTTGCCCGGGACTAGCGGGACTAAGCATGAGCAGTTCTTC. Full variable domain (outside the CDR3, taken from reference TRBV5-4 and TRBJ2-1): ETGVTQSPTHLIKTRGQQVTLRCSSQSGHNTVSWYQQALGQGPQFIFQYYREEENGRGNFPPRFSGLQFPNYSSELNVNALELDDSALYLCASSLPGTSGTKHEQFFGPGTRLTVL.

The rearrangement links TRBV5-4 to TRBJ1-4, with TRBD1 identical over 7 bases. V was pared by 3 bases and J by 6 bases, with 8 bases of the junction left unmatched. This CDR3 comprises 15 residues. Germline V gene lookup returns CDR1 SGHNT and CDR2 YYREEE (reference sequence). The CDR3 reads CASSSPGQLDEKLFF. The CDR3 DNA follows: TGTGCCAGCAGCTCTCCGGGACAGCTCGATGAAAAACTGTTTTTT.

The rearrangement links TRBV28 to TRBJ2-5; 8 bases align to TRBD2. V trimming: 3 bases; J trimming: 2 bases; junction bases outside the gene matches: 8. The CDR3 totals 16 residues. Germline V gene sequence: CDR1 MDHEN, CDR2 SYDVKM. CDR3 amino acids: CASSFDVGTRQETQYF. CDR3 nucleotide sequence: TGTGCCAGCAGTTTCGATGTTGGGACTAGACAAGAGACCCAGTACTTC.

The chain combines TRBV5-1 with TRBJ2-1; D is uncertain. CDR3 size: 15 residues. V gave up 3 bases and J gave up 4 bases, with 14 bases separating them. Per germline, CDR1 SGHRS and CDR2 YFSETQ. CDR3 in DNA: TGCGCCAGCAGCTCCGTTCGTGCGGAATACAATGAGCAGTTCTTC. This gives the protein CASSSVRAEYNEQFF.